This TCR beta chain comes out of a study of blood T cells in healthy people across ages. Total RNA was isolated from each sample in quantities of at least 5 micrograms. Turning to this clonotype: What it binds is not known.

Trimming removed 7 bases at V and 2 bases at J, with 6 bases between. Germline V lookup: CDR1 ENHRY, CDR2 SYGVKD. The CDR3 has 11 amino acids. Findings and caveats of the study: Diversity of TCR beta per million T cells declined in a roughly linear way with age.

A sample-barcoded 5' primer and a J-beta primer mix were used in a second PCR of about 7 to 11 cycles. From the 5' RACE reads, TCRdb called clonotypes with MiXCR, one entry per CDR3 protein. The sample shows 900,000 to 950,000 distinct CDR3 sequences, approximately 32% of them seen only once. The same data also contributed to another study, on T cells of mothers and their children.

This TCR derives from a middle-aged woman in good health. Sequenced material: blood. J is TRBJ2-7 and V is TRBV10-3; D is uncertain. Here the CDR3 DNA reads TGTGCCATCAAGCGACCCTACGAGCAGTACTTC. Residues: CAIKRPYEQYF.